A single T cell receptor (beta chain) is shown here with its context. What it binds is not known. The sample comes from a study of shared clonotypes between healthy human individuals. Notes on the study in general: Deeper or shallower sequencing was expected to change how clonotypes are shared among donors.

CDR1 SGHDT and CDR2 YYEEEE come from the germline V gene. Trimming cost V 2 bases and J 4 bases; bases outside gene matches: 4. This CDR3 region has 15 residues. Profiled with immunoSEQ multiplex PCR; TCRdb holds only in-frame clones, not every one. The table has almost 700,000 clones, 92% seen once; the top ten hold about 24%. In the naive CD8 group, cells lacked CD45RO and were positively selected for CCR7, so terminally differentiated effector memory CD45RA+ cells were left out. The J gene is TRBJ2-2, the V gene TRBV5-6, with TRBD1 matching 8 bases. This sequence originates from a young man in good health. The sequenced sample consisted of naive CD8+ T cells sorted from blood. The CDR3 nucleotides are TGTGCCAGCAGCTTCTGGACAGGGACCACCGGGGAGCTGTTTTTT. Its translation: CASSFWTGTTGELFF.